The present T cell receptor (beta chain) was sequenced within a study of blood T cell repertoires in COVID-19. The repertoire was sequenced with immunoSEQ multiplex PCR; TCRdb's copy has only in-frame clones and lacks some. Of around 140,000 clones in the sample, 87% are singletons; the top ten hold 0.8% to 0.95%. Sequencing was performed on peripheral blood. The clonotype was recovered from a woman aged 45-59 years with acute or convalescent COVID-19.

The chain's CDR3 is CAWNMGGPETQYF. DNA of the CDR3: TGTGCCTGGAATATGGGAGGGCCGGAGACCCAGTACTTC. The gene calls are TRBV30 and TRBJ2-5, with 7 bases lining up with TRBD2. The V segment lost 4 bases and the J segment 5 bases; nucleotides outside the gene matches: 7. There are 13 residues in the CDR3. Looked up from germline, CDR1 is GTSNPN and CDR2 is SVGIG (reference sequence).